The rows below give T cell receptor beta chains drawn from one sample of a study of shared clonotypes between healthy human individuals. The table came from immunoSEQ multiplex PCR; TCRdb's copy has only in-frame clones and leaves some out. This table has millions of clones, about 92% appearing once. Sequencing input: naive CD4+ T cells sorted from blood. The receptors here all came from a man aged 18 to 30 in good health. Each CDR3 is given with its conserved first and last residue.

CASSPTVDNEKLFF	TRBV6-1	TRBJ1-4
CASRYATAVNTEAFF	TRBV5-5	TRBJ1-1
CASSFRQVRNEKLFF	TRBV6-5	TRBJ1-4
CASSLDFASGGDEQFF	TRBV11-3	TRBJ2-1
CASSLRGISGSPLHF	TRBV5-6	TRBJ1-6
CASSPGGLAGGTYEQYF	TRBV5-4	TRBJ2-7
CASRRDFTDTQYF	TRBV6-6	TRBJ2-3
CASSVGPGGPDEQYF	TRBV9	TRBJ2-7
CAISPGLDNSPLHF	TRBV10-3	TRBJ1-6
CASSWRTGFEKLFF	TRBV28	TRBJ1-4
CASSRGQQNTEAFF	TRBV6-6	TRBJ1-1
CARAQGIERTNEKLFF	TRBV27	TRBJ1-4
CASSPRQGSNSPLHF	TRBV7-8	TRBJ1-6
CASSLGRARGRWNTEAFF	TRBV11-2	TRBJ1-1
CASSDRGPPYEQYF	TRBV10-2	TRBJ2-7
CASSVTSGLAEQFF	TRBV2	TRBJ2-1
CASSFGTQYYGYTF	TRBV5-4	TRBJ1-2
CASSLVVSSYEQYF	TRBV11-2	TRBJ2-7
CASSSVESSYEQYF	TRBV6-5	TRBJ2-7
CASSRGGAYGPYNEQFF	TRBV4-1	TRBJ2-1
CASSERAGRNSPLHF	TRBV6-1	TRBJ1-6
CATSRDPRQGVGGETQYF	TRBV15	TRBJ2-5
CASSSSGGQTQYF	TRBV7-2	TRBJ2-5
CASSKRQGITEAFF	TRBV6-5	TRBJ1-1
CASSQEDRGKETQYF	TRBV2	TRBJ2-5
CASSEGVPGELFF	TRBV5-1	TRBJ2-2
CASSLDTPSGASNTGELFF	TRBV7-6	TRBJ2-2
CASSLLSSSGSPLHF	TRBV7-8	TRBJ1-6
CASSPPSADEQYF	TRBV18	TRBJ2-7
CASSFGDREPQHF	TRBV5-1	TRBJ1-5
CASRQGHSSYEQYF	TRBV6-6	TRBJ2-7